The next 17 T cell receptor beta chains were all read from a single sample in a study of shared clonotypes between healthy human individuals. Some clones are missing from TCRdb's copy, which holds only in-frame ones; the method was immunoSEQ multiplex PCR. Among fewer than 1.4 million clones, approximately 80% were seen once, and the ten largest hold roughly 0.57%. Sequenced: memory CD4+ T cells from PBMCs. Subset here: CD45RA-negative fraction. All receptors come from a man between 18 and 35 years old in good health. Some clones in this sample may be carry-over from other donors' samples.

CDR3: CASSSTGGSYEQYF. The CDR3 DNA is TGTGCCAGCAGTTCGACAGGAGGGAGTTACGAGCAGTACTTC. The rearrangement links TRBV5-4 to TRBJ2-7; the D gene could be TRBD1 or TRBD2 (6 bases each). Germline CDR1 is SGHNT and CDR2 is YYREEE (reference sequence). The CDR3 runs to 14 residues. Trimming took off 5 bases at V and 4 bases at J, with 16 bases between the two ends.

This chain uses TRBV18 with TRBJ2-5; 12 nucleotides match TRBD1. The V gene's germline CDR1 is KGHSH and CDR2 LQKENI. The CDR3 loop spans 16 amino acids. V trimming: 3 bases; J trimming: 4 bases; junction bases outside the gene matches: 6. The CDR3 sequence is CASSPLGTGGTETQYF. CDR3 sequence (DNA): TGTGCCAGCTCACCCCTCGGGACAGGGGGCACAGAGACCCAGTACTTC.

This clone was counted between two and nine times. This chain uses TRBV2 with TRBJ1-5; D gene ambiguous. V lost 4 bases, J lost 3 bases, and 7 bases lay in between. The CDR3 runs to 13 residues. The germline gives CDR1 SNHLY, CDR2 FYNNEI. This chain's CDR3 is CASSGENNQPQHF. CDR3 DNA: TGTGCCAGCAGTGGCGAGAACAATCAGCCCCAGCATTTT.

The chain combines TRBV15 with TRBJ2-7, with D uncertain. Per germline, CDR1 LNHNV and CDR2 YYDKDF (reference sequence). The ends were cut back, 1 base at V and 0 bases at J, with 7 bases in the middle. The CDR3 sequence is 14 residues long. CDR3 bases: TGTGCCACCAGCAGAGGGTACAGCTCCTACGAGCAGTACTTC. Its translation is CATSRGYSSYEQYF.

This chain joins TRBV20-1 and TRBJ2-1; TRBD2 agrees at 8 bases. Germline loops: CDR1 DFQATT, CDR2 SNEGSKA (reference sequence). The CDR3 contains 11 residues. CDR3 in amino acids: CTQAGADEQFF. The CDR3 DNA is TGCACCCAAGCGGGAGCGGATGAGCAGTTCTTC.

This chain links TRBV25-1 with TRBJ1-5; D is unresolved. The germline V gene encodes CDR1 MGHDK and CDR2 SYGVNS. The V end was cut by 3 bases, the J end by 5 bases, with 11 bases between. This CDR3 comprises 14 residues. For the CDR3, the DNA is TGTGCCAGCAGTGACCCGAGGGAGGATCAGCCCCAGCATTTT. This gives the protein CASSDPREDQPQHF.

Concerning this clone: This may be a read error, as it is one base from a much larger clone. This specimen includes other DNA sequences encoding the same CDR3. The rearrangement uses TRBV7-3 and TRBJ2-1; D gene uncertain. The germline V gene encodes CDR1 SGHTA and CDR2 FQGTGA. V was trimmed by 2 bases and J by 5 bases, leaving 7 bases between them. CDR3 length: 13 amino acids. The CDR3 region is CASSLGLNNEQFF. The CDR3 DNA follows: TGTGCCAGCAGCTTAGGGCTGAACAATGAGCAGTTCTTC.

This chain's CDR3 is CASTQAGAFHEQYF. Written as DNA, the CDR3 is TGTGCCAGCACCCAAGCGGGAGCGTTCCACGAGCAGTACTTC. The V call is TRBV28, the J call TRBJ2-7, with TRBD2 identical over 8 bases. V lost 7 bases, J lost 5 bases, and 10 bases stayed unmatched. Germline CDR1 reads MDHEN; CDR2 reads SYDVKM. The CDR3 length is 14 residues.

V and J are TRBV9 and TRBJ2-1, with TRBD2 matching 8 bases. V shed 0 bases, J shed 7 bases, and the junction held 6 bases outside the gene matches. Germline V gene sequence: CDR1 SGDLS, CDR2 YYNGEE. This CDR3 is 15 amino acids long. The DNA of the CDR3 is TGTGCCAGCAGCGTAGCGGGAGGGCCTTGGAATGAGCAGTTCTTC. Translated: CASSVAGGPWNEQFF. Full variable domain (outside the CDR3, taken from reference TRBV9 and TRBJ2-1): DSGVTQTPKHLITATGQRVTLRCSPRSGDLSVYWYQQSLDQGLQFLIQYYNGEERAKGNILERFSAQQFPDLHSELNLSSLELGDSALYFCASSVAGGPWNEQFFGPGTRLTVL.

V and J are TRBV28 and TRBJ1-3; no clear D. Trimming left V 8 bases short and J 1 base short, with 9 bases between. CDR1 and CDR2 (germline): MDHEN, SYDVKM. The CDR3 runs 13 residues. The DNA for the CDR3 is TGTGCCAGCCGGCCCCCATCTGGAAACACCATATATTTT. Translating it yields CASRPPSGNTIYF.

This clone was recorded a few times. This sequence joins TRBV27 and TRBJ2-2, with a weak D call TRBD2 (6 bases). The germline V gene has CDR1 MNHEY and CDR2 SMNVEV (reference sequence). The CDR3 totals 15 residues. Trimming shortened V by 5 bases and J by 4 bases, and 14 bases separated the two germline ends. The DNA for the CDR3 is TGTGCCAGCAGTCTTAGGGACTTACCCACCGGGGAGCTGTTTTTT. Protein: CASSLRDLPTGELFF.

This clone was recorded once. This chain links TRBV5-1 with TRBJ2-3, with 9 bases aligning to TRBD1. CDR1 is SGHRS and CDR2 is YFSETQ in the germline V gene. V shed 4 bases and J 2 bases; nucleotides not matched to a gene: 5. The CDR3 runs 15 residues. The CDR3 nucleotides are TGCGCCAGCAGCCTGGGACAGGGATTCACAGATACGCAGTATTTT. Protein: CASSLGQGFTDTQYF.

The rearrangement links TRBV18 to TRBJ1-2; tentative D call: TRBD1 (5 bases). Germline CDR1 is KGHSH and CDR2 is LQKENI. Between the trimmed V and J ends, which lost 4 bases and 5 bases, there was a span of 11 bases. The CDR3 is 13 amino acids. CDR3 in DNA: TGTGCCAGCTCACGGGACGGCCTATATGGCTACACCTTC. Its translation: CASSRDGLYGYTF.

The V and J genes are TRBV4-3 and TRBJ1-6, with D possibly matching TRBD1 (5 bases). V was trimmed by 0 bases and J by 16 bases, leaving 19 bases between them. Germline V CDR1 and CDR2: LGHNA, YSLEER. This CDR3 has 15 amino acids. CDR3 coding DNA: TGCGCCAGCAGCCAAGACTACAGGTCTACATCCGTGCTCCACTTT. Translation gives CASSQDYRSTSVLHF.

This clone was recorded only once. The chain links TRBV6-5 to TRBJ2-3; TRBD2 aligns across 7 bases. There are 14 residues in the CDR3. The ends lost 6 bases at V and 1 base at J; junction bases unmatched: 4. Germline-derived CDR1 and CDR2 are MNHEY and SVGAGI. The CDR3 DNA sequence: TGTGCCAGCAGGACCGCGGGAGGCACAGATACGCAGTATTTT. Amino acid sequence: CASRTAGGTDTQYF.

CDR3 protein: CASSPGTSGIYNEQFF. The DNA for the CDR3 is TGTGCCAGCAGCCCAGGGACTAGCGGGATTTACAATGAGCAGTTCTTC. The V and J genes are TRBV7-3 and TRBJ2-1; 13 positions agree with TRBD2. The length of the CDR3 is 16 residues. Unmatched junction bases numbered 5, after V lost 5 bases and J lost 4 bases. Germline V gives CDR1 SGHTA, CDR2 FQGTGA.

The rearrangement links TRBV10-3 to TRBJ1-3; tentatively, D is TRBD1 (6 bases). V was shortened by 2 bases and J by 4 bases, with 18 bases between the two germline ends. The germline V gene encodes CDR1 ENHRY and CDR2 SYGVKD. The CDR3 is 17 amino acids. The CDR3 reads CAISERAGGLTGNTIYF. CDR3 bases: TGTGCCATCAGTGAGAGGGCCGGGGGGCTTACAGGAAACACCATATATTTT.